The subject of this entry is one TCR beta chain. The table came from immunoSEQ multiplex PCR; TCRdb's copy has only in-frame clones and leaves some out. The sample has some 220,000 clones, approximately 91% seen once. These data come from a study of blood T cell repertoires in COVID-19. The sequenced sample consisted of peripheral blood. The receptor comes from a man between 25 and 39 years old with COVID-19, enrolled during active disease.

The CDR3 DNA follows: TGTGCCAGCAGCCAAGATGCTAGCGGCGGGGAGACCCAGTACTTC. Protein: CASSQDASGGETQYF. The chain has TRBV3-1 (or the pseudogene TRBV3-2) and TRBJ2-5, with TRBD2 matching 7 bases. This CDR3 comprises 15 residues. V was pared by 0 bases and J by 5 bases, with 6 bases of the junction left unmatched. Germline V CDR1 and CDR2: LGHDT, YNNKEL (reference sequence).